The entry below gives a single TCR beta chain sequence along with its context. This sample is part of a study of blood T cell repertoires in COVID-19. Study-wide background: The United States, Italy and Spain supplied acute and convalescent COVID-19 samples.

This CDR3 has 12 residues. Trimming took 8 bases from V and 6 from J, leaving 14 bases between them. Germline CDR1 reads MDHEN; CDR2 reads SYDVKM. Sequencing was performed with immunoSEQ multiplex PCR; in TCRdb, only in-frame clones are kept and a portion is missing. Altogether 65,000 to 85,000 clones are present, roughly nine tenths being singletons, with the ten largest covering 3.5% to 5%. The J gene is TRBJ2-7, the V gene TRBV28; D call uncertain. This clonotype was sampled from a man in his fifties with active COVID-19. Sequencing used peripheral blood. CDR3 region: CASASARFEQYF. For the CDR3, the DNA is TGTGCCAGCGCATCAGCCAGGTTCGAGCAGTACTTC.